The rows below give T cell receptor beta chains drawn from one sample of a study of blood T cell repertoires in COVID-19. The repertoire was sequenced with immunoSEQ multiplex PCR; TCRdb's copy has only in-frame clones and lacks some. The sample yields roughly 460,000 clones, 70% to 90% seen once. The material sequenced was peripheral blood. These receptors originate from a man between 18 and 29 years old with COVID-19, enrolled during active disease. Each CDR3 is given without its conserved first and last residue. A D gene is named only where the DNA matches it firmly.

j_gene: TRBJ1-1; d_gene: TRBD1; v_gene: TRBV19; CDR3aa: ASSIKGAYTEAF
j_gene: TRBJ2-3; d_gene: TRBD2; v_gene: TRBV3-1/TRBV3-2; CDR3aa: ASSRGTSRADTQY
j_gene: TRBJ2-2; d_gene: TRBD1; v_gene: TRBV5-1; CDR3aa: ASQDRASTGELF
j_gene: TRBJ1-6; d_gene: TRBD1; v_gene: TRBV2; CDR3aa: ASSEAFKGQGNSPLH
j_gene: TRBJ2-7; d_gene: -; v_gene: TRBV5-1; CDR3aa: ASSLLTRGPCYEQY
j_gene: TRBJ2-5; d_gene: -; v_gene: TRBV9; CDR3aa: ASSDSEETQY
j_gene: TRBJ1-3; d_gene: -; v_gene: TRBV5-6; CDR3aa: ASSSTSSSGNTIY
j_gene: TRBJ2-2; d_gene: -; v_gene: TRBV7-2; CDR3aa: ASSLGPSGELF
j_gene: TRBJ2-2; d_gene: TRBD2; v_gene: TRBV7-8; CDR3aa: ASSLIAGGQDGELF
j_gene: TRBJ1-6; d_gene: -; v_gene: TRBV7-2; CDR3aa: ASSLGGGASTLH
j_gene: TRBJ2-5; d_gene: TRBD2; v_gene: TRBV5-6; CDR3aa: ASSLERGLEETQY
j_gene: TRBJ1-5; d_gene: -; v_gene: TRBV28; CDR3aa: ASSLRRGVNQPQH
j_gene: TRBJ2-3; d_gene: -; v_gene: TRBV5-8; CDR3aa: ASSRIQRSDTQY
j_gene: TRBJ1-1; d_gene: -; v_gene: TRBV12-3/TRBV12-4; CDR3aa: ASTGDTEAF
j_gene: TRBJ1-1; d_gene: TRBD1; v_gene: TRBV18; CDR3aa: ASSPGLLDRGNTEAF